The clone carrying this T cell receptor (beta chain) was counted between two and nine times. Its antigen remains unidentified. Losses at the gene ends were 6 bases for V and 3 bases for J; bases not matched to a gene: 9. The germline gives CDR1 ENHRY, CDR2 SYGVKD. This CDR3 has 15 amino acids. In TCRdb, the RT-PCR reads were re-called with MiXCR into one record per CDR3 protein. Among 450,000 to 600,000 distinct CDR3 sequences, 6.5% to 8% were seen once, and the ten largest hold 10% to 15%. This entry is derived from a study of response to subunit inactivated influenza vaccine. Broader study findings: A suggestion made by the authors is that each seasonal influenza vaccination recruits few new T cells.

The source of this sequence is a man between 50 and 75 years old who received an inactivated influenza vaccine. The V and J genes are TRBV10-3 and TRBJ2-7, with TRBD2 matching 9 bases. Sample: PBMCs from blood, taken about 24 months after vaccination. In DNA form, the CDR3 reads TGTGCCATCAGGGAAAAGCGACTAGCGGACTACGAGCAGTACTTC. Protein sequence: CAIREKRLADYEQYF.